Presented here are 19 T cell receptor beta chains from one specimen sequenced in a study of cytomegalovirus exposure and HLA in healthy donors. PCR employed 60 Vbeta and 13 Jbeta primers. Clones were read by immunoSEQ multiplex PCR, and TCRdb kept only the in-frame ones, dropping some. The data contain about 130,000 clones, about 80% of them singletons. The specimen was PBMCs. These TCRs come from a man aged 35-49 years in good health and CMV-seronegative.

The chain uses TRBV2 and TRBJ1-2; 7 bases fit TRBD1. The V gene's germline CDR1 is SNHLY and CDR2 FYNNEI. This CDR3 comprises 14 residues. J lost 1 base, V lost 5 bases, and 4 bases had no gene match. CDR3 DNA: TGTGCCAGCAGTCCCAGGGGGATTAACTATGGCTACACCTTC. This translates into CASSPRGINYGYTF.

As concerns this clone: As the CDR3 is not closed by the conserved phenylalanine or tryptophan, this likely results from a read error. The genes are TRBV5-1 and TRBJ1-6, with D possibly being TRBD1 (5 bases). Per germline, CDR1 SGHRS and CDR2 YFSETQ. V was cut by 0 bases and J by 4 bases, with 11 bases left in between. The CDR3 contains 16 residues. CDR3 DNA sequence: TGCGCCAGCAGCTTGGGGGGGGTAGAGTATAATTCACCCCTCCACGTT. It translates to CASSLGGVEYNSPLHV.

The V gene is TRBV7-9, the J gene TRBJ2-7; possibly TRBD2 for D (5 bases). Germline values: CDR1 SEHNR, CDR2 FQNEAQ (reference sequence). Trimming took 5 bases from V and 5 from J, leaving 10 bases between them. This CDR3 spans 12 amino acids. This CDR3 reads CASSPSGDEQYF. The CDR3 DNA is TGTGCCAGCAGCCCGAGCGGTGACGAGCAGTACTTC.

The V call is TRBV6-5, the J call TRBJ2-7, with D unresolved. The length of the CDR3 is 16 residues. Per the germline V gene, CDR1 is MNHEY and CDR2 is SVGAGI. Trimming stripped 0 bases from V and 0 bases from J, with 12 bases between. CDR3 amino acids: CASSYSRPPSSYEQYF. In DNA form, the CDR3 reads TGTGCCAGCAGTTACTCGAGGCCTCCGAGCTCCTACGAGCAGTACTTC.

Worth noting for this clone: One end of the junction varies from germline; a read error may be responsible. The rearrangement joins TRBV7-2 to TRBJ1-1; D remains ambiguous. The CDR3 covers 11 residues. Germline V CDR1 and CDR2: SGHTA, FQGNSA. CDR3 amino acids: CASSLGPINVF. In DNA, the CDR3 is TGTGCCAGCAGCTTAGGTCCCATCAATGTCTTT.

The chain uses TRBV6-5 and TRBJ1-3; a weak D match, TRBD1 (5 bases). CDR3 length equals 15 residues. Germline lookup yields CDR1 MNHEY and CDR2 SVGAGI. With 2 bases removed from V and 2 bases from J, the gap between germline ends came to 10 bases. This CDR3 reads CASSYGGAAGNTIYF. The CDR3 nucleotides are TGTGCCAGCAGTTACGGCGGGGCGGCTGGAAACACCATATATTTT.

V usage is TRBV4-1 and J usage is TRBJ1-2, with TRBD1 as a possible D gene (6 bases). The CDR3 has 14 residues. The V gene's germline CDR1 is MGHRA and CDR2 YSYEKL. Trimming removed 4 bases at V and 5 bases at J, with 14 bases between. The CDR3 protein is CASSRTASEYGYTF. CDR3 coding DNA: TGCGCCAGCAGCCGGACAGCCAGCGAGTATGGCTACACCTTC.

This sequence joins TRBV4-1 and TRBJ2-7; no reliable D call. The CDR3 contains 15 residues. V dropped 2 bases and J dropped 4 bases, with 15 bases sitting between them. Germline CDR1 and CDR2: MGHRA and YSYEKL. The CDR3 nucleotides read TGCGCCAGCAGCCAACCAGACATTGGCTTTTACGAGCAGTACTTC. As protein: CASSQPDIGFYEQYF.

This chain uses TRBV28 with TRBJ1-5, with TRBD1 matching over 7 bases. Losses at the gene ends were 6 bases for V and 2 bases for J; bases not matched to a gene: 4. CDR1 MDHEN and CDR2 SYDVKM come from the germline V gene. This CDR3 is built from 14 residues. CDR3 DNA sequence: TGTGCCAGCAGGTCCACAGGGGGCAATCAGCCCCAGCATTTT. This codes for CASRSTGGNQPQHF. The full variable domain, completed using reference TRBV28 and TRBJ1-5, is DVKVTQSSRYLVKRTGEKVFLECVQDMDHENMFWYRQDPGLGLRLIYFSYDVKMKEKGDIPEGYSVSREKKERFSLILESASTNQTSMYLCASRSTGGNQPQHFGDGTRLSIL.

This chain connects TRBV5-1 to TRBJ1-4; a weak D match, TRBD1 (5 bases). V was cut by 0 bases and J by 0 bases, with 15 bases left in between. CDR3 length equals 18 residues. The germline CDR1 and CDR2 sequences are SGHRS and YFSETQ. The chain's CDR3 is CASSLAQTGGATNEKLFF. CDR3 sequence (DNA): TGCGCCAGCAGCTTGGCCCAGACCGGGGGGGCAACTAATGAAAAACTGTTTTTT.

The chain employs TRBV5-4 and TRBJ2-1; 11 bases map to TRBD2. The CDR3 runs to 15 residues. The germline V gene encodes CDR1 SGHNT and CDR2 YYREEE (reference sequence). Trimming removed 4 bases from V and 10 bases from J; junction bases left unmatched: 10. The CDR3 region has the DNA TGTGCCAGCAGCCCCGGGGTAGCGGGGGGGTGGGAGCAGTTCTTC. The encoded protein is CASSPGVAGGWEQFF.

V and J are TRBV30 and TRBJ1-4, with D possibly matching TRBD1 (5 bases). The V gene's germline CDR1 is GTSNPN and CDR2 SVGIG (reference sequence). V was cut by 2 bases and J by 7 bases, with 11 bases left in between. This CDR3 spans 13 amino acids. The CDR3 DNA is TGTGCCTGGAGTCATAGGGGTGGTGAAAAACTGTTTTTT. It yields the protein CAWSHRGGEKLFF.

V usage is TRBV11-2 and J usage is TRBJ2-1; tentative D call: TRBD1 (6 bases). Germline CDR1 SGHAT, CDR2 FQNNGV. This CDR3 has 13 amino acids. The V and J ends lost 0 bases and 10 bases respectively, with 10 bases between them. The CDR3 nucleotides read TGTGCCAGCAGCTTAGACAGGGGTTACGAGCAGTTCTTC. This gives the protein CASSLDRGYEQFF. Together with reference TRBV11-2 and TRBJ2-1, the CDR3 gives the full variable domain: EAGVAQSPRYKIIEKRQSVAFWCNPISGHATLYWYQQILGQGPKLLIQFQNNGVVDDSQLPKDRFSAERLKGVDSTLKIQPAKLEDSAVYLCASSLDRGYEQFFGPGTRLTVL.

The chain combines TRBV2 with TRBJ2-2; 9 bases are shared with TRBD1. This CDR3 is 14 amino acids long. Germline V gene sequence: CDR1 SNHLY, CDR2 FYNNEI. Losses at the gene ends were 4 bases for V and 5 bases for J; bases not matched to a gene: 2. DNA for the CDR3: TGTGCCAGCAGTGGACAGGGGGAAACCGGGGAGCTGTTTTTT. It yields the protein CASSGQGETGELFF.

The rearrangement joins TRBV11-2 to TRBJ2-2; 10 bases fit TRBD2. The V segment lost 3 bases and the J segment 5 bases; nucleotides outside the gene matches: 9. The germline V gene encodes CDR1 SGHAT and CDR2 FQNNGV. CDR3 length equals 17 residues. CDR3 region: CASSFPGLAAGTGELFF. The CDR3 DNA is TGTGCCAGCAGCTTCCCCGGACTAGCGGCAGGGACCGGGGAGCTGTTTTTT.

The J gene is TRBJ2-5, the V gene TRBV10-1, with a weak D call TRBD1 (6 bases). The end of the DNA aligns better with TRBJ2-7, so the J call may be wrong. The CDR3 extends over 13 amino acids. Germline V lookup: CDR1 WNHNN, CDR2 SYGVQD (reference sequence). This CDR3 is CASSEGQSYEQYF. The CDR3 region has the DNA TGCGCCAGCAGTGAGGGACAGTCCTACGAGCAGTACTTC.

This chain connects TRBV2 to TRBJ2-1; TRBD1 is a possible D gene (5 bases). The CDR3 extends over 13 amino acids. The germline V gene has CDR1 SNHLY and CDR2 FYNNEI. V was clipped by 5 bases and J by 9 bases, with 14 bases between them. Here the CDR3 reads CASSLAARGEQFF. DNA for the CDR3: TGTGCCAGCAGTCTTGCGGCAAGGGGTGAGCAGTTCTTC.

The chain is built from TRBV4-2 and TRBJ1-2; no firm D call. Germline V gene sequence: CDR1 LGHNA, CDR2 YNFKEQ. V was shortened by 6 bases and J by 10 bases, with 15 bases between the two germline ends. The CDR3 spans 12 residues. CDR3 residues: CASRSNGGSYTF. For the CDR3, the DNA is TGTGCCAGCAGGAGCAATGGAGGCTCCTACACCTTC.

This chain joins TRBV5-6 and TRBJ2-1; 16 bases map to TRBD2. Trimming cost V 3 bases and J 0 bases; bases outside gene matches: 6. Germline CDR1 SGHDT, CDR2 YYEEEE. The CDR3 has 19 amino acids. The CDR3 nucleotides are TGTGCCAGCAGCTCCGGGACTAGCGGGAGGGCTAGCTCCTACAATGAGCAGTTCTTC. Its protein is CASSSGTSGRASSYNEQFF.